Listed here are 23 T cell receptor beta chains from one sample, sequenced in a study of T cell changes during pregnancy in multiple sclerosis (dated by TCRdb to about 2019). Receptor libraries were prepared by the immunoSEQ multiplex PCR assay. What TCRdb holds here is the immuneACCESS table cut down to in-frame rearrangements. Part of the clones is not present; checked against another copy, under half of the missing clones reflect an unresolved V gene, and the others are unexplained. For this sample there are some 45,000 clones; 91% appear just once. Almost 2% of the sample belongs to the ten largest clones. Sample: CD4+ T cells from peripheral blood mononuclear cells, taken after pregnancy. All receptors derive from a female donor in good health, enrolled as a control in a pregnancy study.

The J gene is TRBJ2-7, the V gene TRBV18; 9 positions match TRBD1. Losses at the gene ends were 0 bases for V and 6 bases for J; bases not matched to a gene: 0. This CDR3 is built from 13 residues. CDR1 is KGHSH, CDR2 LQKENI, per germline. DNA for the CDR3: TGTGCCAGCTCACCACCGACAGGGGGCGAGCAGTACTTC. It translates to CASSPPTGGEQYF.

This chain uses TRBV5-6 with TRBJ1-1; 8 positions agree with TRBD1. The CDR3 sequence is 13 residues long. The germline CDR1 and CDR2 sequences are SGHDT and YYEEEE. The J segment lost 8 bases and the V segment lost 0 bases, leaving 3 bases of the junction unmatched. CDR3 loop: CASSLGQGFEAFF. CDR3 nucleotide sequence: TGTGCCAGCAGCTTGGGACAGGGGTTCGAAGCTTTCTTT.

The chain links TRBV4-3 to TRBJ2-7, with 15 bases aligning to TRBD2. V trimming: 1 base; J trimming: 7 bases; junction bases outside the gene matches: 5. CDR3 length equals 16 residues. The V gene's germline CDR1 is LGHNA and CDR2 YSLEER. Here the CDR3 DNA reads TGCGCCAGCAGCCAAGGGACTAGCGGGAGGGCGGGGGAGCAGTACTTC. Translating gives CASSQGTSGRAGEQYF.

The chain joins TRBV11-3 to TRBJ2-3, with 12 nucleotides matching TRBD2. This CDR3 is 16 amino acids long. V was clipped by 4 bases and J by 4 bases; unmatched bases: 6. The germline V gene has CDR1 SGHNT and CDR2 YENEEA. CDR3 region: CASSYGLAGLSDTQYF. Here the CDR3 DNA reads TGTGCCAGCAGCTACGGACTAGCGGGATTGTCAGATACGCAGTATTTT.

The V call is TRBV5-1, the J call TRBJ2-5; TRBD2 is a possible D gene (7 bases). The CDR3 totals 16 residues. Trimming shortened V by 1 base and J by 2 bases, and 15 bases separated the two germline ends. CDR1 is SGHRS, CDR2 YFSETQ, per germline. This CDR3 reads CASSLTAGHSQETQYF. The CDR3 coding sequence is TGCGCCAGCAGCTTGACAGCGGGACACTCTCAAGAGACCCAGTACTTC.

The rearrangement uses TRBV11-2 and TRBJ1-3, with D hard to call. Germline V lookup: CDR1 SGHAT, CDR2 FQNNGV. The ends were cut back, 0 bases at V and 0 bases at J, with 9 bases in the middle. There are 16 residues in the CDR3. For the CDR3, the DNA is TGTGCCAGCAGCTTAGATCGAGTCTTCTCTGGAAACACCATATATTTT. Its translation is CASSLDRVFSGNTIYF.

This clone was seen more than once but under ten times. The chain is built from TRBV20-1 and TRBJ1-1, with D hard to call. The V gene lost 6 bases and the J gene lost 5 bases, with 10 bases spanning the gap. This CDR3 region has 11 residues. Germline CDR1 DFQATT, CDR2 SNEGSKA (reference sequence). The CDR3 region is CSASIRTEAFF. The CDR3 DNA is TGCAGTGCGTCGATCCGGACTGAAGCTTTCTTT.

The CDR3 DNA sequence: TGTGCCACCCGAGAGGTCAATTCACCCCTCCACTTT. It specifies CATREVNSPLHF. This rearrangement joins TRBV6-6 to TRBJ1-6; D call uncertain. Trimming left V 10 bases short and J 7 bases short, with 11 bases between. Germline CDR1 is MNHNY and CDR2 is SVGAGI (reference sequence). This CDR3 spans 12 amino acids.

The CDR3 protein is CASWLPDTDLPLAAYNEQFF. The CDR3 DNA follows: TGTGCCAGCTGGCTCCCCGATACGGACCTGCCACTAGCTGCCTACAATGAGCAGTTCTTC. J is TRBJ2-1 and V is TRBV2, with a tentative D call TRBD2 (6 bases). V was trimmed by 8 bases and J by 2 bases, leaving 31 bases between them. The CDR3 contains 20 residues. Germline V gene sequence: CDR1 SNHLY, CDR2 FYNNEI.

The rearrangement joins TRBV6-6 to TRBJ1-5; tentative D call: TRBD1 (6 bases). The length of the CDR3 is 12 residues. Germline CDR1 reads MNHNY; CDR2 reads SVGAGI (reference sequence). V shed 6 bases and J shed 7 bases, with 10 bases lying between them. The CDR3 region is CASRPGDQPQHF. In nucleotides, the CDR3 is TGTGCCAGCAGGCCAGGGGACCAGCCCCAGCATTTT.

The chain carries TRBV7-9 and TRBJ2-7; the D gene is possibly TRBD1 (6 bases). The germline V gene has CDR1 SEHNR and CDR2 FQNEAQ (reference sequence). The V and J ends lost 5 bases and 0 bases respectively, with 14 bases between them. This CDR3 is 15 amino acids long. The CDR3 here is CASSPRTEISYEQYF. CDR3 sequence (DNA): TGTGCCAGCAGCCCTAGGACAGAGATCTCCTACGAGCAGTACTTC.

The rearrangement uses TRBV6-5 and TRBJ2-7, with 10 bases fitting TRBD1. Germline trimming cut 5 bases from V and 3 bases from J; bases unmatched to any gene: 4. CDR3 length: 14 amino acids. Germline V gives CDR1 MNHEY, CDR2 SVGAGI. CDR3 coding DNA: TGTGCCAGCAGTCTCCGGGACAGGGGCTACGAGCAGTACTTC. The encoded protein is CASSLRDRGYEQYF.

The CDR3 DNA reads as TGTGCCAGCAGCGGACAGGGTGCTGGAAACACCATATATTTT. Amino acid sequence: CASSGQGAGNTIYF. The V call is TRBV7-2, the J call TRBJ1-3, with TRBD1 identical over 8 bases. V trimming: 5 bases; J trimming: 2 bases; junction bases outside the gene matches: 2. Germline lookup yields CDR1 SGHTA and CDR2 FQGNSA. The CDR3 covers 14 residues.

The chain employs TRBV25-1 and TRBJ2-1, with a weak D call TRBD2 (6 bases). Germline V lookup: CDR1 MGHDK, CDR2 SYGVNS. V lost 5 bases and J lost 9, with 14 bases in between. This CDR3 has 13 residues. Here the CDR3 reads CASSRTGASEQFF. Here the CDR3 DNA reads TGTGCCAGCAGTAGGACGGGAGCCAGTGAGCAGTTCTTC.

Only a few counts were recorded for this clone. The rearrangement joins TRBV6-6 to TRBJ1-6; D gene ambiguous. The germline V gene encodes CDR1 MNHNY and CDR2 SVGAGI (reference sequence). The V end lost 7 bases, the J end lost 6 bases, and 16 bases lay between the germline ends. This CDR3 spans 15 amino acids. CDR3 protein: CASTLDRFGNSPLHF. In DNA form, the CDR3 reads TGTGCCAGCACCCTAGATAGGTTCGGTAATTCACCCCTCCACTTT.

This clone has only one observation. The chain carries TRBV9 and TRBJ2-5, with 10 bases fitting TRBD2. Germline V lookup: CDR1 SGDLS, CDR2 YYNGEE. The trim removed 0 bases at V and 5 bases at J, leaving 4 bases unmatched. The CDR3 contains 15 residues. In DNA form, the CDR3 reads TGTGCCAGCAGCGTAGGAGCGGGAGGGGGTGAGACCCAGTACTTC. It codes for CASSVGAGGGETQYF. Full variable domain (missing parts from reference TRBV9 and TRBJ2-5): DSGVTQTPKHLITATGQRVTLRCSPRSGDLSVYWYQQSLDQGLQFLIQYYNGEERAKGNILERFSAQQFPDLHSELNLSSLELGDSALYFCASSVGAGGGETQYFGPGTRLLVL.

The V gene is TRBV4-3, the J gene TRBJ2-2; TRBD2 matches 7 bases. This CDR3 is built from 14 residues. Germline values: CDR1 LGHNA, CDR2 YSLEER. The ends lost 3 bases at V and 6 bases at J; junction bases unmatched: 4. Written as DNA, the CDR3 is TGCGCCAGCAGCCAGGGGACTATCGCCGGGGAGCTGTTTTTT. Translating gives CASSQGTIAGELFF.

CDR3 sequence (DNA): TGTGCCAGCAGTCGTAGCGGGGGCCCTTACAATGAGCAGTTCTTC. As protein: CASSRSGGPYNEQFF. The chain has TRBV6-1 and TRBJ2-1; 9 bases fit TRBD2. Germline CDR1 reads MNHNS; CDR2 reads SASEGT. V lost 5 bases, J lost 4 bases, and 6 bases stayed unmatched. This CDR3 contains 15 residues.

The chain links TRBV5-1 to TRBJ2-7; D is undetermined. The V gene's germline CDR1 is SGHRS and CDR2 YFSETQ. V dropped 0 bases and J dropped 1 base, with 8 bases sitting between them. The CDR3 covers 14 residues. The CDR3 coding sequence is TGCGCCAGCAGCTTGGTACCCGGGTCCTACGAGCAGTACTTC. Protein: CASSLVPGSYEQYF.

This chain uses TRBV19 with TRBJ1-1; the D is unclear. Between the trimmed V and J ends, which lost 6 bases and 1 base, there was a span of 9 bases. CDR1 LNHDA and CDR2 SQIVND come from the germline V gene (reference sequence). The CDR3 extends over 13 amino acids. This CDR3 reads CASSSETNTEAFF. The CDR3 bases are TGTGCCAGTAGCTCGGAGACGAACACTGAAGCTTTCTTT.

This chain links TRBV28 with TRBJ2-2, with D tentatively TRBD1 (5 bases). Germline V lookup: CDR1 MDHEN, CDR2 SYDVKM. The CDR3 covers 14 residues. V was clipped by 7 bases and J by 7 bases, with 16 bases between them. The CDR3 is CASTSARGSGELFF. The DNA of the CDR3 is TGTGCCAGCACCTCAGCAAGGGGCAGCGGGGAGCTGTTTTTT.

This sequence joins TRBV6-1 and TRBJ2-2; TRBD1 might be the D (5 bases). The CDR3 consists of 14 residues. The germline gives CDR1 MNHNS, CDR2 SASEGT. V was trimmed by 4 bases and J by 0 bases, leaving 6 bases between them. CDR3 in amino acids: CASSGGANTGELFF. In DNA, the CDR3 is TGTGCCAGCAGTGGGGGCGCGAACACCGGGGAGCTGTTTTTT.

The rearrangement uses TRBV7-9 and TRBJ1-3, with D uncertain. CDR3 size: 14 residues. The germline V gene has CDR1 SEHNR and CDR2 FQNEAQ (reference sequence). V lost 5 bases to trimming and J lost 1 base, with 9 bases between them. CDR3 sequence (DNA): TGTGCCAGCAGCCCCCTAAATTCTGGAAACACCATATATTTT. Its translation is CASSPLNSGNTIYF.